The entry below describes one T cell receptor beta chain. Original handling: Reference gene primer amplification yielded estimated nucleated cell counts. The method was immunoSEQ multiplex PCR; TCRdb's version includes in-frame clones alone and lacks a portion of them. From that table come the V and J calls and clone size; the DNA was used to work out D and trimming. The sample holds over 200,000 clones, over 80% seen once. Assignment of participants to cohorts was predicated upon participant-reported clinical history. These data originate in a study of blood T cell repertoires in COVID-19. Study as a whole: From the United States, Italy and Spain came samples of acute and convalescent COVID-19. PBMCs, B-cell-depleted T cells, or T cells were the source of the cDNA or gDNA that made up the material.

The V gene end was trimmed by 4 bases and the J gene end by 7 bases; junction bases not matched to a gene: 7. This CDR3 region has 16 residues. CDR1 SGHRS and CDR2 YFSETQ come from the germline V gene. The sequence came from a human donor in a cohort exposed to, infected with or recovered from COVID-19 (not recorded which). The donor label of this sample is uncertain. Input material: PBMCs or T cells enriched from blood (not recorded which). The rearrangement joins TRBV5-1 to TRBJ2-3, with TRBD2 identical over 15 bases. The CDR3 sequence: CASSHGLAGGPNTQYF. The CDR3, as DNA: TGCGCCAGCAGCCACGGACTAGCGGGGGGGCCTAATACGCAGTATTTT. The full variable domain, with the rest looked up from reference TRBV5-1 and TRBJ2-3, is KAGVTQTPRYLIKTRGQQVTLSCSPISGHRSVSWYQQTPGQGLQFLFEYFSETQRNKGNFPGRFSGRQFSNSRSEMNVSTLELGDSALYLCASSHGLAGGPNTQYFGPGTRLTVL.